The rows below give T cell receptor beta chains drawn from one sample of a study of beta chain features in type 1 diabetes. The data were produced by immunoSEQ multiplex PCR, yet TCRdb's version contains in-frame clones alone and is incomplete. Among roughly 700,000 clones, 10% to 15% were seen once, and the ten largest hold less than 0.025%. The source material was naive CD4+ T cells from blood. These receptor sequences come from a man in his late teens or twenties with type 1 diabetes. Each CDR3 is given with its conserved first and last residue. The order of the fields is V gene, clone size, D gene, J gene, CDR3 DNA, CDR3 protein. The D gene is left open where the match is weak. Expanded clones are given a class, and other clones once, few, many or no size at all.

TRBV7-9	-	TRBD1	TRBJ1-1	TGTGCCAGCAGCCTGGGACAGGAGACTGAAGCTTTCTTT	CASSLGQETEAFF
TRBV2	-	-	TRBJ1-5	TGTGCCAGCAAGGGGAGCAATCAGCCCCAGCATTTT	CASKGSNQPQHF
TRBV4-1	few	-	TRBJ2-6	TGCGCCAGCAGCCAAGTGGGGCAGGGGCACTCTGGGGCCAACGTCCTGACTTTC	CASSQVGQGHSGANVLTF
TRBV9	few	-	TRBJ2-7	TGTGCCAGCAGCGTAGAGTTTGGCAGGGGTTCGGACGAGCAGTACTTC	CASSVEFGRGSDEQYF
TRBV7-9	few	TRBD1	TRBJ1-5	TGTGCCAGCAGCTTGGATGGACAGGGCGGAGGGCAGCCCCAGCATTTT	CASSLDGQGGGQPQHF
TRBV5-4	-	TRBD2	TRBJ2-5	TGTGCCAGCAGCTTGGGACTAGCGATTCGAGAGACCCAGTACTTC	CASSLGLAIRETQYF
TRBV7-9	few	TRBD1	TRBJ2-7	TGTGCCAGCAGCTTCGGACAGGGTGACTACGAGCAGTACTTC	CASSFGQGDYEQYF
TRBV4-1	few	-	TRBJ2-5	TGCGCCAGCAGCCAAGATCGTGGAGGGACCGGACAAGAGACCCAGTACTTC	CASSQDRGGTGQETQYF
TRBV27	-	-	TRBJ2-1	TGTGCCAGCAGTTCACCCGGGGATGGGCAGTTCTTC	CASSSPGDGQFF
TRBV30	-	-	TRBJ2-1	TGTGCCTGGAGTCTCGGCCGGCTACGGTTCTTC	CAWSLGRLRFF
TRBV4-2	few	TRBD1	TRBJ1-2	TGTGCCAGCAGCTCTGGACAGGGGGCTGGCTACACCTTC	CASSSGQGAGYTF
TRBV2	-	-	TRBJ1-6	TGTGCCAGCAGTCCCCGCGGGGCAAGTCCGAATTCACCCCTCCACTTT	CASSPRGASPNSPLHF
TRBV7-2	-	-	TRBJ1-2	TGTGCCAGCAGCTTGCAGCCGGGGACATCGGGTCTTGGTACCTTC	CASSLQPGTSGLGTF
TRBV11-2	-	-	TRBJ1-6	TGTGCCAGCAGCTTAGATCTAAATTCACCCCTCCACTTT	CASSLDLNSPLHF
TRBV11-1	once	TRBD1	TRBJ1-6	TGTGCCAGCAGCTTACGTGACAGGGATTATTCACCCCTCCACTTT	CASSLRDRDYSPLHF
TRBV4-2	-	TRBD1	TRBJ2-5	TGTGCCAGCAGCCAGCCGGACAGGGACAGGGAGACCCAGTACTTC	CASSQPDRDRETQYF
TRBV6-1	few	-	TRBJ1-6	TGTGCCAGCAGTGAATCGGGGGGTGTGAATTCACCCCTCCACTTT	CASSESGGVNSPLHF
TRBV2	-	-	TRBJ1-2	TGTGCCAGCAGTGAAGAGGTTGAGGGGGGCTACACCTTC	CASSEEVEGGYTF
TRBV5-6	-	TRBD1	TRBJ1-2	TGTGCCAGCAGCTTGGAGGGACAGGGCTATGGCTACACCTTC	CASSLEGQGYGYTF
TRBV6-1	few	TRBD1	TRBJ2-1	TGTGCCAGCTTCCGGGACAGGGACAATGAGCAGTTCTTC	CASFRDRDNEQFF
TRBV30	-	-	TRBJ2-3	TGTGCCTGGACCGTCCAGGGTGGAACAGATACGCAGTATTTT	CAWTVQGGTDTQYF
TRBV6-5	-	TRBD1	TRBJ2-2	TGTGCCAGCAGCGACACACAGGGGTGGGGGGAGCTGTTTTTT	CASSDTQGWGELFF
TRBV29-1	-	TRBD2	TRBJ2-5	TGCAGCGTTGATACGCCTAGCGGGGATAATGGGGAGACCCAGTACTTC	CSVDTPSGDNGETQYF
TRBV25-1	-	-	TRBJ1-1	TGTGCCAGCAGTCCGAGGGAGGGGCTGGAAACTGAAGCTTTCTTT	CASSPREGLETEAFF
TRBV5-6	-	TRBD2	TRBJ2-1	TGTGCCAGCAGCCGCAACCCGGGACTAGCGGGAAATGAGCAGTTCTTC	CASSRNPGLAGNEQFF
TRBV6-5	-	-	TRBJ1-5	TGTGCCAGCGGGGGTATCGCTCAGCCCCAGCATTTT	CASGGIAQPQHF
TRBV5-6	-	TRBD2	TRBJ2-5	TGTGCCAGCAGCTCATTAGCGGGGTACCAAGAGACCCAGTACTTC	CASSSLAGYQETQYF
TRBV2	-	-	TRBJ1-2	TGTGCCAGCAGTGAAGGCAGGGTCGGAAACTATGGCTACACCTTC	CASSEGRVGNYGYTF
TRBV7-6	few	-	TRBJ1-4	TGTGCCAGCAGCTCACGTGAAAAACTGTTTTTT	CASSSREKLFF
TRBV15	few	-	TRBJ2-6	TGTGCCACCAGCGCCCAAAGGGTCCTCTCTGGGGCCAACGTCCTGACTTTC	CATSAQRVLSGANVLTF
TRBV7-2	-	TRBD2	TRBJ2-3	TGTGCCAGCAGCTTGCGGGGGGCCCCGAACACAGATACGCAGTATTTT	CASSLRGAPNTDTQYF
TRBV6-6	-	-	TRBJ1-1	TGTGCCAGCAGTTACTCAGCGGCTGGGTGGCACACTGAAGCTTTCTTT	CASSYSAAGWHTEAFF
TRBV28	-	-	TRBJ1-1	TGTGCCAGCAGTTTTGGAGGGATACTCATGAACACTGAAGCTTTCTTT	CASSFGGILMNTEAFF
TRBV5-1	-	TRBD1	TRBJ2-7	TGCGCCAGCAGCTTGGGACAGGGGGCCGGGCAGTACTTC	CASSLGQGAGQYF
TRBV7-9	-	TRBD1	TRBJ1-4	TGTGCCAGCAGCCTCGGACAGGCAACTAATGAAAAACTGTTTTTT	CASSLGQATNEKLFF
TRBV18	-	-	TRBJ2-3	TGTGCCAGCTCACCACCTAGCCAGGGCCTCACAGATACGCAGTATTTT	CASSPPSQGLTDTQYF
TRBV28	few	-	TRBJ1-1	TGTGCCAGCAGTTTATGGCCAGAGAACACTGAAGCTTTCTTT	CASSLWPENTEAFF
TRBV27	few	TRBD2	TRBJ2-5	TGTGCCAGCAGTTTAGTGGCTAGCGGGGGCCATCGAAGGGAGACCCAGTACTTC	CASSLVASGGHRRETQYF
TRBV2	few	TRBD1	TRBJ2-7	TGTGCCAGCAGTGACCTTCGGGACAGCCTCACCTACGAGCAGTACTTC	CASSDLRDSLTYEQYF